This TCR beta chain is drawn from a study of T cells in Graves' hyperthyroidism and ophthalmopathy. This clonotype came up many times. Lactation, pregnancy, other autoimmune disease or uncontrolled infection led to exclusion of patients. TCR beta CDR3 sequences were amplified from RNA transcripts. Researchers ran a first-round RT-PCR on the TCR CDR3 using the HTBI primer set. One entry per CDR3 protein, called by TCRdb with MiXCR from the multiplex PCR reads. The data show around 300,000 distinct CDR3 sequences, around 15% seen once. The sequence came from a woman aged 50 to 65 with Graves' hyperthyroidism that later progressed to Graves' ophthalmopathy. Material for sequencing was blood.

CDR3 DNA: TGTGCCTGGAGCCTAGACGCCGGGGAGCTGTTTTTT. Amino acids: CAWSLDAGELFF. V gene TRBV30 combines with J gene TRBJ2-2, with D unclear. The ends were cut back, 3 bases at V and 6 bases at J, with 8 bases in the middle. CDR3 size: 12 residues. Germline values: CDR1 GTSNPN, CDR2 SVGIG (reference sequence).